Listed here are 15 T cell receptor beta chains from one sample, sequenced in a study of memory CD4+ T cells and cytomegalovirus serostatus. Single viable CD3+CD4+CD8-CD45RO+ cells were sorted as the memory CD4+ T cells. The data were produced by immunoSEQ multiplex PCR, yet TCRdb's version contains in-frame clones alone and is incomplete. This table has under 100,000 clones, around 80% appearing once. The sequenced material came from memory CD4+ T cells from blood. The receptor set was obtained from an adult in good health and CMV-seronegative.

The sample holds a few counts of this clone. This specimen includes other DNA sequences encoding the same CDR3. The chain carries TRBV18 and TRBJ1-1; D ambiguous. The germline V gene has CDR1 KGHSH and CDR2 LQKENI. The CDR3 sequence is 14 residues long. Deletions cut 1 base from V and 3 bases from J, with 9 bases between. CDR3 sequence (DNA): TGTGCCAGCTCACCACAGGGATGGGACACTGAAGCTTTCTTT. This codes for CASSPQGWDTEAFF. Together with reference TRBV18 and TRBJ1-1, the CDR3 gives the full variable domain: NAGVMQNPRHLVRRRGQEARLRCSPMKGHSHVYWYRQLPEEGLKFMVYLQKENIIDESGMPKERFSAEFPKEGPSILRIQQVVRGDSAAYFCASSPQGWDTEAFFGQGTRLTVV.

The chain carries TRBV5-6 and TRBJ1-6, with a possible D match to TRBD1 (5 bases). This CDR3 contains 15 residues. CDR1 is SGHDT and CDR2 is YYEEEE in the germline V gene. V dropped 4 bases and J dropped 7 bases, with 15 bases sitting between them. CDR3 bases: TGTGCCAGCAGCATTGTGGCCCGGACAAATTCACCCCTCCACTTT. Amino acid sequence: CASSIVARTNSPLHF.

V and J are TRBV27 and TRBJ1-4; D possibly corresponds to TRBD1 (5 bases). This CDR3 is 13 amino acids long. Trimming left V 10 bases short and J 8 bases short, with 17 bases between. Germline lookup yields CDR1 MNHEY and CDR2 SMNVEV (reference sequence). CDR3: CATRSQGREKLFF. In DNA, the CDR3 is TGTGCCACCCGGAGCCAGGGACGCGAAAAACTGTTTTTT. The full variable domain, its missing parts supplied by reference TRBV27 and TRBJ1-4, is EAQVTQNPRYLITVTGKKLTVTCSQNMNHEYMSWYRQDPGLGLRQIYYSMNVEVTDKGDVPEGYKVSRKEKRNFPLILESPSPNQTSLYFCATRSQGREKLFFGSGTQLSVL.

This clone was recorded a few times. This chain joins TRBV30 and TRBJ1-1; D perhaps matches TRBD1 (5 bases). The germline CDR1 and CDR2 sequences are GTSNPN and SVGIG (reference sequence). With 5 bases removed from V and 3 bases from J, the gap between germline ends came to 13 bases. The CDR3 is 13 amino acids. CDR3 nucleotide sequence: TGTGCCTGGGGACGGGGGATCGACACTGAAGCTTTCTTT. This encodes CAWGRGIDTEAFF.

The chain carries TRBV7-6 and TRBJ1-3; no clear D. The CDR3 has 15 residues. With 1 base removed from V and 2 bases from J, the gap between germline ends came to 9 bases. Germline V gene data show CDR1 as SGHVS and CDR2 as FNYEAQ. The CDR3 DNA follows: TGTGCCAGCAGCTTAGTTAGGGAGGCTGGAAACACCATATATTTT. Its protein product is CASSLVREAGNTIYF.

A few counts support this clone. The rearrangement joins TRBV6-5 to TRBJ1-1; 12 bases are shared with TRBD1. Germline lookup yields CDR1 MNHEY and CDR2 SVGAGI. This CDR3 contains 15 residues. V lost 6 bases and J lost 3; bases outside the gene matches: 5. The CDR3 sequence is CASRGQGAGDTEAFF. Here the CDR3 DNA reads TGTGCCAGCAGGGGACAGGGGGCTGGTGACACTGAAGCTTTCTTT.

The V gene is TRBV7-2, the J gene TRBJ1-2; 7 bases map to TRBD1. Trimming at V came to 7 bases and at J to 7 bases, leaving 15 bases not matched to a gene. The V gene's germline CDR1 is SGHTA and CDR2 FQGNSA. This CDR3 has 15 amino acids. CDR3 sequence: CASILSPGTESGYTF. CDR3 DNA: TGTGCCAGCATCCTTAGCCCCGGGACAGAGAGTGGCTACACCTTC.

The V and J genes are TRBV10-3 and TRBJ2-1; D uncertain. The CDR3 totals 11 residues. V was cut by 2 bases and J by 5 bases, with 1 base left in between. The germline V gene encodes CDR1 ENHRY and CDR2 SYGVKD. CDR3 residues: CAISENNEQFF. The CDR3 DNA follows: TGTGCCATCAGTGAGAACAATGAGCAGTTCTTC.

J is TRBJ1-1 and V is TRBV28; D gene unclear. Trimming removed 3 bases at V and 6 bases at J, with 8 bases between. The germline gives CDR1 MDHEN, CDR2 SYDVKM. The CDR3 totals 12 residues. The CDR3 DNA reads TGTGCCAGCAGTTTGTTTACCCCTGAAGCTTTCTTT. Protein sequence: CASSLFTPEAFF.

A few counts support this clone. CDR3 amino acids: CASSPRGTGELFF. In DNA, the CDR3 is TGTGCCAGCAGCCCAAGGGGAACCGGGGAGCTGTTTTTT. The V call is TRBV25-1, the J call TRBJ2-2; possibly TRBD1 for D (5 bases). This CDR3 contains 13 residues. The V gene's germline CDR1 is MGHDK and CDR2 SYGVNS. The V end was cut by 6 bases, the J end by 5 bases, with 10 bases between. The full variable domain, rest sourced from reference TRBV25-1 and TRBJ2-2, is EADIYQTPRYLVIGTGKKITLECSQTMGHDKMYWYQQDPGMELHLIHYSYGVNSTEKGDLSSESTVSRIRTEHFPLTLESARPSHTSQYLCASSPRGTGELFFGEGSRLTVL.

The genes are TRBV21-1 and TRBJ1-4; TRBD1, the table's D call, was not compared with the DNA. TRBV21-1 is flagged as a pseudogene. This CDR3 has 15 residues. CDR3 nucleotides: TGTGCCAGCAGCAAAGCCGCAGGGTATACTGAAAAACTGTTTTTT. This sequence encodes CASSKAAGYTEKLFF.

V usage is TRBV30 and J usage is TRBJ2-3, with D perhaps TRBD2 (5 bases). The CDR3 sequence is 14 residues long. Germline CDR1 is GTSNPN and CDR2 is SVGIG (reference sequence). With 5 bases removed from V and 4 bases from J, the gap between germline ends came to 16 bases. The CDR3 reads CAWAGGPGPDTQYF. CDR3 sequence (DNA): TGTGCCTGGGCGGGCGGGCCCGGTCCAGATACGCAGTATTTT.

This clone was counted once. Here the CDR3 DNA reads TGTGCCATCAGTGAGCTGCCGAACACTGAAGCTTTCTTT. This translates into CAISELPNTEAFF. This chain connects TRBV10-3 to TRBJ1-1; D call uncertain. Germline values: CDR1 ENHRY, CDR2 SYGVKD. The CDR3 is made up of 13 amino acids. The V end lost 2 bases, the J end lost 1 base, and 5 bases lay between the germline ends.

The chain recombines TRBV5-1 with TRBJ2-3, with 10 bases identical to TRBD1. CDR1 and CDR2 (germline): SGHRS, YFSETQ. The CDR3 loop spans 15 amino acids. Trimming removed 4 bases from V and 4 bases from J; junction bases left unmatched: 6. The CDR3 is CASSVGQGLADTQYF. CDR3 DNA: TGCGCCAGCAGCGTGGGACAGGGGCTGGCAGATACGCAGTATTTT.

The CDR3 sequence: CASSLDLAGPNEQFF. The CDR3 coding sequence is TGTGCCAGCAGCTTAGATCTAGCGGGGCCCAATGAGCAGTTCTTC. The chain carries TRBV7-9 and TRBJ2-1; 9 bases match TRBD2. V was pared by 1 base and J by 6 bases, with 4 bases of the junction left unmatched. Looked up from germline, CDR1 is SEHNR and CDR2 is FQNEAQ (reference sequence). This CDR3 comprises 15 residues.